The 26 T cell receptor beta chains below come from one sample, sequenced in a study of blood T cells in healthy people across ages. Combining a sample-barcoded 5' primer with a J-beta primer mix, a second PCR ran for roughly 7 to 12 cycles. TCRdb analysed the 5' RACE reads with MiXCR anew, one entry per CDR3 protein. There are approximately 880,000 distinct CDR3 sequences in the sample; about 44% occur only once, and roughly 12% lies in the top ten. Source material: blood. These receptor sequences come from a man aged 30 to 45 in good health.

The chain carries TRBV24-1 and TRBJ2-1; D remains unclear. This CDR3 region has 16 residues. CDR1 KGHDR and CDR2 SFDVKD come from the germline V gene. The V and J ends lost 2 bases and 6 bases respectively, with 16 bases between them. The CDR3 sequence: CATSDYSQETSNEQFF. The CDR3 bases are TGTGCCACCAGTGATTATTCCCAGGAGACGTCCAATGAGCAGTTCTTC.

The rearrangement uses TRBV6-2 or TRBV6-3 and TRBJ1-5, with D maybe TRBD1 (5 bases). The CDR3 loop spans 17 amino acids. The V and J ends lost 5 bases and 3 bases respectively, with 20 bases between them. The germline V gene encodes CDR1 MNHEY and CDR2 SVGEGT. The DNA for the CDR3 is TGTGCCAGCAGTCGTCCAAATAAGGGACGGCCCAATCAGCCCCAGCATTTT. It is translated as CASSRPNKGRPNQPQHF.

This clonotype was seen a handful of times. The rearrangement links TRBV7-8 to TRBJ2-7, with a possible D match to TRBD1 (6 bases). The CDR3 covers 14 residues. Germline V CDR1 and CDR2: SGHVS, FQNEAQ. The V and J ends lost 5 bases and 2 bases respectively, with 13 bases between them. The CDR3 DNA reads TGTGCCAGCAGCCCACGACAGGAAACCTACGAGCAGTACTTC. This encodes CASSPRQETYEQYF.

The genes are TRBV27 and TRBJ1-1, with D maybe TRBD1 (6 bases). The CDR3 totals 18 residues. The germline V gene has CDR1 MNHEY and CDR2 SMNVEV (reference sequence). V was cut by 2 bases and J by 4 bases, with 23 bases left in between. In DNA, the CDR3 is TGTGCCAGCAGTTTAGTCGCCCCTGTGGGGGGGCGCGGCACTGAAGCTTTCTTT. Translating it yields CASSLVAPVGGRGTEAFF.

This clonotype was counted between two and nine times. The chain joins TRBV28 to TRBJ1-2, with no clear D. The CDR3 is 13 residues long. V lost 7 bases to trimming and J lost 4 bases, with 13 bases between them. Germline V gene lookup returns CDR1 MDHEN and CDR2 SYDVKM. Here the CDR3 reads CASTLGQSYGYTF. The CDR3 bases are TGTGCCAGCACCTTAGGGCAGTCCTATGGCTACACCTTC.

V is TRBV2 and J is TRBJ1-5; unclear D gene. With 8 bases removed from V and 2 bases from J, the gap between germline ends came to 16 bases. Germline CDR1 SNHLY, CDR2 FYNNEI. This CDR3 is built from 15 residues. The DNA of the CDR3 is TGTGCCAGCTCAAGCAGCCTCTTGGGCAATCAGCCCCAGCATTTT. Its protein is CASSSSLLGNQPQHF.

The V and J genes are TRBV6-1 and TRBJ2-5; 8 bases align to TRBD2. J gave up 4 bases and V 5 bases, and 15 bases lay outside the gene matches. Germline loops: CDR1 MNHNS, CDR2 SASEGT. CDR3 size: 17 residues. CDR3: CASSPSYSGAYGETQYF. The CDR3 DNA sequence: TGTGCCAGCAGTCCCAGCTATAGCGGGGCCTATGGAGAGACCCAGTACTTC.

The chain recombines TRBV3-1 with TRBJ1-4; D remains unclear. The V gene lost 4 bases and the J gene lost 8 bases, with 20 bases spanning the gap. CDR1 and CDR2 (germline): LGHDT, YNNKEL (reference sequence). This CDR3 is 16 amino acids long. CDR3 loop: CASSPGPRQAEEKLFF. DNA for the CDR3: TGTGCCAGCAGCCCGGGCCCCCGGCAAGCGGAGGAAAAACTGTTTTTT.

J is TRBJ2-1 and V is TRBV25-1; 8 bases map to TRBD1. V lost 1 base and J lost 10; bases outside the gene matches: 12. The germline gives CDR1 MGHDK, CDR2 SYGVNS. CDR3 length: 16 amino acids. In DNA, the CDR3 is TGTGCCAGCAGTGAATCCCCCCGGACAGGGAAGGACGAGCAGTTCTTC. This codes for CASSESPRTGKDEQFF. The full variable domain, in which reference TRBV25-1 and TRBJ2-1 provide the parts outside the CDR3, is EADIYQTPRYLVIGTGKKITLECSQTMGHDKMYWYQQDPGMELHLIHYSYGVNSTEKGDLSSESTVSRIRTEHFPLTLESARPSHTSQYLCASSESPRTGKDEQFFGPGTRLTVL.

The chain has TRBV3-1 and TRBJ1-4, with D unclear. With 3 bases removed from V and 7 bases from J, the gap between germline ends came to 12 bases. The length of the CDR3 is 14 residues. In germline, CDR1 is LGHDT, CDR2 YNNKEL (reference sequence). The CDR3 nucleotides are TGTGCCAGCAGCCAGTTCCGTCGTGGTGAAAAACTGTTTTTT. Encoded protein: CASSQFRRGEKLFF.

The chain has TRBV5-6 and TRBJ2-3; TRBD2 is a possible D gene (5 bases). This CDR3 contains 13 residues. Germline loops: CDR1 SGHDT, CDR2 YYEEEE. The V end lost 4 bases, the J end lost 8 bases, and 14 bases lay between the germline ends. In nucleotides, the CDR3 is TGTGCCAGCAGCCAGACACGGGAAGGTACGCAGTATTTT. Translated: CASSQTREGTQYF.

This chain connects TRBV6-2 or TRBV6-3 to TRBJ2-1; 9 bases are shared with TRBD1. The length of the CDR3 is 14 residues. Germline lookup yields CDR1 MNHEY and CDR2 SVGEGT. V was clipped by 5 bases and J by 10 bases; unmatched bases: 9. The CDR3 DNA reads as TGTGCCAGCAGTCCGCCAACAGGGGGCTTCGAGCAGTTCTTC. Translated: CASSPPTGGFEQFF.

The chain employs TRBV30 and TRBJ2-7, with 10 bases identical to TRBD1. Trimming at V came to 3 bases and at J to 6 bases, leaving 5 bases not matched to a gene. The germline CDR1 and CDR2 sequences are GTSNPN and SVGIG (reference sequence). The CDR3 contains 13 residues. The CDR3 nucleotides are TGTGCCTGGAGGGGACAGGGGTATGGCGAGCAGTACTTC. Protein product: CAWRGQGYGEQYF.

J is TRBJ2-1 and V is TRBV6-1; 10 bases are a match to TRBD2. The germline V gene encodes CDR1 MNHNS and CDR2 SASEGT. The CDR3 consists of 16 residues. After removal of 7 bases from V and 7 bases from J, the junction contained 13 bases not matched to a gene. CDR3 sequence reads: CASTTLSASGGNEQFF. CDR3 coding DNA: TGTGCCAGCACCACCCTCTCGGCTAGCGGGGGAAATGAGCAGTTCTTC.

Only a few counts were recorded for this clonotype. The gene calls are TRBV27 and TRBJ2-7; D might be TRBD2 (6 bases). The CDR3 is 15 amino acids. Germline CDR1 reads MNHEY; CDR2 reads SMNVEV (reference sequence). V lost 5 bases to trimming and J lost 5 bases, with 19 bases between them. CDR3 protein: CASSPSGFLGNEQYF. The CDR3 DNA follows: TGTGCCAGCAGTCCCAGCGGGTTCCTCGGGAACGAGCAGTACTTC.

V gene TRBV13 combines with J gene TRBJ2-7; D is unresolved. The CDR3 is 14 residues long. Trimming shortened V by 4 bases and J by 9 bases, and 19 bases separated the two germline ends. Germline CDR1 PRHDT, CDR2 FYEKMQ (reference sequence). CDR3: CASSSALEFLGQYF. The CDR3 DNA is TGTGCCAGCAGCTCGGCCTTGGAGTTTCTCGGGCAGTACTTC.

This clonotype was picked up a small number of times. This chain uses TRBV2 with TRBJ2-3, with TRBD1 identical over 8 bases. V lost 3 bases and J lost 0; bases outside the gene matches: 2. The CDR3 contains 15 residues. CDR1 is SNHLY, CDR2 FYNNEI, per germline. The CDR3 is CASSDRQGSTDTQYF. The CDR3 bases are TGTGCCAGCAGTGATAGACAGGGGAGCACAGATACGCAGTATTTT.

The chain joins TRBV6-1 to TRBJ2-3; 10 bases fit TRBD1. Trimming cost V 4 bases and J 4 bases; bases outside gene matches: 8. This CDR3 is 16 amino acids long. Germline V gives CDR1 MNHNS, CDR2 SASEGT. The chain's CDR3 is CASSARDRGRADTQYF. The CDR3 nucleotides read TGTGCCAGCAGTGCCCGGGACAGGGGTCGGGCAGATACGCAGTATTTT.

This clonotype showed up many times. The chain is built from TRBV6-5 and TRBJ2-7; TRBD2 aligns across 11 bases. Germline V gives CDR1 MNHEY, CDR2 SVGAGI. The CDR3 is 14 residues long. J lost 6 bases, V lost 5 bases, and 6 bases had no gene match. CDR3 sequence: CASSISGGALEQYF. The CDR3 nucleotides are TGTGCCAGCAGTATTAGCGGGGGGGCTCTCGAGCAGTACTTC.

This clonotype was seen only a few times. The chain combines TRBV20-1 with TRBJ2-5, with 12 bases lining up with TRBD2. There are 16 residues in the CDR3. The trim removed 1 base at V and 5 bases at J, leaving 8 bases unmatched. From germline, CDR1 is DFQATT and CDR2 SNEGSKA (reference sequence). In nucleotides, the CDR3 is TGCAGTGCTAGAGTCGCTAGCGGGGGGGAACTGGAGACCCAGTACTTC. Its protein product is CSARVASGGELETQYF.

The rearrangement joins TRBV18 to TRBJ2-7, with D perhaps matching TRBD2 (5 bases). V lost 1 base to trimming and J lost 2 bases, with 9 bases between them. Germline V gene data show CDR1 as KGHSH and CDR2 as LQKENI. This CDR3 has 14 residues. CDR3 in DNA: TGTGCCAGCTCACCACAACGGGATACCTACGAGCAGTACTTC. It yields the protein CASSPQRDTYEQYF.

This rearrangement joins TRBV11-1 to TRBJ2-3; D gene uncertain. This CDR3 has 13 amino acids. From germline, CDR1 is SGHAT and CDR2 FQDESV (reference sequence). The ends were cut back, 5 bases at V and 3 bases at J, with 9 bases in the middle. The chain's CDR3 is CASSVPLTDTQYF. CDR3 DNA sequence: TGTGCCAGCAGCGTCCCCTTAACAGATACGCAGTATTTT.

V usage is TRBV6-5 and J usage is TRBJ2-3, with 11 bases that match TRBD2. This CDR3 comprises 15 residues. Germline-derived CDR1 and CDR2 are MNHEY and SVGAGI. The V and J ends lost 6 bases and 6 bases, in that order; junction bases with no gene match: 8. The CDR3 loop reads CASRIAGGPSDTQYF. DNA for the CDR3: TGTGCCAGCAGAATAGCGGGGGGGCCGTCTGATACGCAGTATTTT.

The genes are TRBV11-2 and TRBJ2-6, with no clear D. The CDR3 extends over 15 amino acids. V shed 2 bases and J shed 2 bases, with 7 bases lying between them. Germline lookup yields CDR1 SGHAT and CDR2 FQNNGV. The CDR3 DNA reads TGTGCCAGCAGCTTAACGGATGCTGGGGCCAACGTCCTGACTTTC. Translated, it gives CASSLTDAGANVLTF.

Only a few counts were recorded for this clonotype. This sequence joins TRBV7-2 and TRBJ2-5; D unclear. CDR1 SGHTA and CDR2 FQGNSA come from the germline V gene. There are 16 residues in the CDR3. V gave up 0 bases and J gave up 1 base, with 12 bases separating them. The CDR3 loop reads CASSLAEWTSQETQYF. The DNA of the CDR3 is TGTGCCAGCAGCTTAGCGGAATGGACCTCCCAAGAGACCCAGTACTTC. The variable domain in full, completed from reference TRBV7-2 and TRBJ2-5, reads GAGVSQSPSNKVTEKGKDVELRCDPISGHTALYWYRQSLGQGLEFLIYFQGNSAPDKSGLPSDRFSAERTGGSVSTLTIQRTQQEDSAVYLCASSLAEWTSQETQYFGPGTRLLVL.

V gene TRBV7-2 combines with J gene TRBJ1-6, with D maybe TRBD1 (6 bases). This CDR3 is 20 amino acids long. The V and J ends lost 4 bases and 1 base respectively, with 23 bases between them. The germline CDR1 and CDR2 sequences are SGHTA and FQGNSA. CDR3 coding DNA: TGTGCCAGCAGCTCCCCAACCTGTCCTACGGGGGCATCCTATAATTCACCCCTCCACTTT. It encodes CASSSPTCPTGASYNSPLHF.